This T cell receptor (beta chain) was sequenced for a study of blood T cells in healthy people across ages. Germline-derived CDR1 and CDR2 are SNHLY and FYNNEI. CDR3 length: 14 residues. Trimming pared 4 bases from V and 6 bases from J, leaving 16 bases between. A sample-barcoded 5' primer and a J-beta primer mix were used in a second PCR of roughly 6 to 12 cycles. TCRdb ran MiXCR on the 5' RACE reads and lists one entry per CDR3 protein. The data contain more than 900,000 distinct CDR3 sequences, roughly 24% of them seen just once; the ten biggest clones take up about 0.72%. These records were also assigned to another study, of T cells of mothers and their children.

The source material was blood. This receptor was obtained from a girl aged 2 to 9 in good health. This chain uses TRBV2 with TRBJ2-7; D may be TRBD2 (7 bases). CDR3 sequence (DNA): TGTGCCAGCAGTGCAGGAGGGGGGGTCCTCGAGCAGTACTTC. The encoded protein is CASSAGGGVLEQYF.